These 32 T cell receptor beta chains were sequenced from one sample in a study of T cells in narcolepsy (dated by TCRdb to 2017 to 2018). Receptor libraries were prepared by the immunoSEQ multiplex PCR assay. Entries here come from immuneACCESS through TCRdb and include only in-frame sequences with V and J called. Some clones fail to appear in such tables; in the studies checked, an unresolved V gene covers under half of the shortfall, and the cause of the remainder is unknown. This sample gives fewer than 40,000 clones in total; 81% of them show up just once. The ten largest clonotypes hold 2.3% of the sample. Sequencing was performed on memory (CD45RA-) CD4+ T cells from blood. In light of the paper, this sample's cell subset or site label describes: memory T cells sorted ex vivo from peripheral blood. These TCRs come from a human donor in good health.

The chain links TRBV7-9 to TRBJ2-5; 9 bases fit TRBD2. Germline V gene sequence: CDR1 SEHNR, CDR2 FQNEAQ (reference sequence). The V and J ends lost 4 bases and 3 bases, in that order; junction bases with no gene match: 6. CDR3 length: 15 residues. CDR3 coding DNA: TGTGCCAGCAGCTACAGAGCGGGAGGTGAAGAGACCCAGTACTTC. It encodes CASSYRAGGEETQYF. Full variable domain (missing parts from reference TRBV7-9 and TRBJ2-5): DTGVSQNPRHKITKRGQNVTFRCDPISEHNRLYWYRQTLGQGPEFLTYFQNEAQLEKSRLLSDRFSAERPKGSFSTLEIQRTEQGDSAMYLCASSYRAGGEETQYFGPGTRLLVL.

The chain joins TRBV10-1 to TRBJ2-7; TRBD2 aligns across 9 bases. Trimming removed 3 bases from V and 5 bases from J; junction bases left unmatched: 11. CDR3 length equals 16 residues. Germline V gene lookup returns CDR1 WNHNN and CDR2 SYGVQD (reference sequence). CDR3 in amino acids: CASSELRTSAFHEQYF. The CDR3 DNA is TGCGCCAGCAGTGAACTTAGGACTAGCGCCTTCCACGAGCAGTACTTC.

The chain links TRBV6-1 to TRBJ2-2; D gene ambiguous. The CDR3 has 14 residues. The V end was cut by 1 base, the J end by 3 bases, with 6 bases between. Germline CDR1 and CDR2: MNHNS and SASEGT. The chain's CDR3 is CASSEVRDTGELFF. CDR3 DNA sequence: TGTGCCAGCAGTGAAGTAAGAGACACCGGGGAGCTGTTTTTT.

The chain recombines TRBV19 with TRBJ2-5, with TRBD2 matching 8 bases. In germline, CDR1 is LNHDA, CDR2 SQIVND (reference sequence). The V gene end was trimmed by 6 bases and the J gene end by 2 bases; junction bases not matched to a gene: 5. CDR3 length equals 14 residues. The CDR3: CASRQRGWQETQYF. The CDR3 DNA sequence: TGTGCCAGTAGACAGCGGGGGTGGCAAGAGACCCAGTACTTC.

As concerns this clone: A read error may account for a junction end that differs from germline. The J gene is TRBJ2-3, the V gene TRBV5-4; TRBD2 might be the D (5 bases). CDR1 SGHNT and CDR2 YYREEE come from the germline V gene (reference sequence). The CDR3 sequence is 14 residues long. CDR3 coding DNA: TGTGCCAGCAGCCGAGGAGGCTTCACAGATACGCTGTATTTT. This encodes CASSRGGFTDTLYF. The whole variable domain, remainder taken from reference TRBV5-4 and TRBJ2-3, is ETGVTQSPTHLIKTRGQQVTLRCSSQSGHNTVSWYQQALGQGPQFIFQYYREEENGRGNFPPRFSGLQFPNYSSELNVNALELDDSALYLCASSRGGFTDTLYFGPGTRLTVL.

The chain recombines TRBV19 with TRBJ2-4; D is possibly TRBD1 (8 bases). Germline V gives CDR1 LNHDA, CDR2 SQIVND (reference sequence). V lost 4 bases, J lost 8 bases, and 12 bases lay in between. The CDR3 totals 13 residues. In DNA form, the CDR3 reads TGTGCCAGTAGTACACAGGGGGGGTACATTCAGTACTTC. Its protein product is CASSTQGGYIQYF.

The chain carries TRBV10-2 and TRBJ2-1; perhaps TRBD1 as D (5 bases). The ends were cut back, 6 bases at V and 9 bases at J, with 15 bases in the middle. Germline assignment: CDR1 WSHSY and CDR2 SAAADI. The CDR3 is 13 residues long. The CDR3 nucleotides read TGCGCCAGCAGGGTTGGGGCCCTCGGTGAGCAGTTCTTC. Translating it yields CASRVGALGEQFF.

The J gene is TRBJ2-1, the V gene TRBV7-2, with 16 nucleotides matching TRBD2. V was clipped by 8 bases and J by 6 bases; unmatched bases: 10. CDR1 SGHTA and CDR2 FQGNSA come from the germline V gene. CDR3 length equals 17 residues. The CDR3 nucleotides are TGTGCCAGCGCACCGGGACTAGCGGGAGGGGGTGGCAATGAGCAGTTCTTC. Encoded protein: CASAPGLAGGGGNEQFF.

This clone appeared once. The rearrangement uses TRBV6-5 and TRBJ1-3; D is perhaps TRBD1 (6 bases). There are 15 residues in the CDR3. V was clipped by 6 bases and J by 4 bases, with 16 bases between them. Germline assignment: CDR1 MNHEY and CDR2 SVGAGI. CDR3 DNA: TGTGCCAGCAGCCTCACTTGGGGGCCCGGAAACACCATATATTTT. As protein: CASSLTWGPGNTIYF.

The V and J genes are TRBV7-8 and TRBJ1-6; the D is unclear. The germline V gene encodes CDR1 SGHVS and CDR2 FQNEAQ. This CDR3 region has 16 residues. V gave up 1 base and J gave up 7 bases, with 14 bases separating them. The CDR3: CASSLEDRVPNSPLHF. In nucleotides, the CDR3 is TGTGCCAGCAGCTTAGAGGATCGGGTCCCCAATTCACCCCTCCACTTT.

The rearrangement uses TRBV5-1 and TRBJ2-7; maybe TRBD1 (7 bases). CDR1 is SGHRS and CDR2 is YFSETQ in the germline V gene. The CDR3 runs to 15 residues. The V end lost 4 bases, the J end lost 6 bases, and 20 bases lay between the germline ends. CDR3: CASSRRGRDLTEQYF. The CDR3 region has the DNA TGCGCCAGCAGCCGGAGGGGGCGCGATCTCACCGAGCAGTACTTC.

V gene TRBV7-9 combines with J gene TRBJ2-3; 7 bases are a match to TRBD2. Germline V gene data show CDR1 as SEHNR and CDR2 as FQNEAQ (reference sequence). The length of the CDR3 is 18 residues. Unmatched junction bases numbered 16, after V lost 5 bases and J lost 2 bases. In DNA, the CDR3 is TGTGCCAGCAGCCCCTCAGTTGCGGGCGGGGGAATCACAGATACGCAGTATTTT. This encodes CASSPSVAGGGITDTQYF.

This clone was picked up a small number of times. This rearrangement joins TRBV7-9 to TRBJ1-2; 7 positions match TRBD1. V dropped 0 bases and J dropped 10; count of bases not matched to a gene: 8. Germline assignment: CDR1 SEHNR and CDR2 FQNEAQ (reference sequence). The CDR3 runs 14 residues. This CDR3 is CASSLADRERDYTF. CDR3 sequence (DNA): TGTGCCAGCAGCTTAGCTGACAGGGAGAGAGACTACACCTTC.

This clone was observed a few times. The gene calls are TRBV19 and TRBJ2-7; D gene uncertain. V lost 7 bases and J 3 bases, leaving 4 bases between the germline ends. Germline V lookup: CDR1 LNHDA, CDR2 SQIVND (reference sequence). The CDR3 has 10 amino acids. The CDR3 region is CASKHYEQYF. The CDR3 DNA reads as TGTGCCAGTAAACACTACGAGCAGTACTTC.

The genes are TRBV29-1 and TRBJ2-7, with 9 nucleotides matching TRBD2. With 4 bases clipped from V and 6 bases from J, the junction kept 7 bases outside the gene matches. Germline V gives CDR1 SQVTM, CDR2 ANQGSEA. This CDR3 contains 13 residues. In nucleotides, the CDR3 is TGCAGCGTTGCTAGCGGGAAGGCCCTCGAGCAGTACTTC. As protein: CSVASGKALEQYF.

About this clone itself: Other DNA sequences in this specimen translate into the identical CDR3. This chain joins TRBV30 and TRBJ1-2, with D perhaps TRBD1 (6 bases). The CDR3 loop spans 14 amino acids. Germline CDR1 is GTSNPN and CDR2 is SVGIG (reference sequence). V gave up 1 base and J gave up 5 bases, with 14 bases separating them. The CDR3 here is CAWSGGGAVYGYTF. The CDR3 bases are TGTGCCTGGAGTGGAGGGGGGGCAGTATATGGCTACACCTTC.

V and J are TRBV6-5 and TRBJ2-3, with a tentative D call TRBD2 (6 bases). This CDR3 region has 14 residues. Germline loops: CDR1 MNHEY, CDR2 SVGAGI. Between the trimmed V and J ends, which lost 4 bases and 0 bases, there was a span of 8 bases. The CDR3 loop reads CASSLGTSTDTQYF. The CDR3, as DNA: TGTGCCAGCAGTTTGGGGACTAGCACAGATACGCAGTATTTT.

The chain recombines TRBV11-3 with TRBJ2-1; 7 nucleotides line up with TRBD2. Germline CDR1 is SGHNT and CDR2 is YENEEA. J gave up 7 bases and V 0 bases, and 6 bases lay outside the gene matches. The CDR3 runs 15 residues. CDR3 region: CASSLEGLAENEQFF. The CDR3 nucleotides are TGTGCCAGCAGCTTAGAGGGGCTAGCGGAAAATGAGCAGTTCTTC.

J is TRBJ2-3 and V is TRBV11-3; no definite D call. Germline V gene data show CDR1 as SGHNT and CDR2 as YENEEA. Trimming cost V 5 bases and J 1 base, with 10 bases left between them. The CDR3 runs 14 residues. The CDR3 spells CASSPNQGTDTQYF. In nucleotides, the CDR3 is TGTGCCAGCAGCCCCAACCAGGGCACAGATACGCAGTATTTT.

The chain carries TRBV28 and TRBJ2-5; a possible D gene is TRBD2 (6 bases). The germline V gene has CDR1 MDHEN and CDR2 SYDVKM. Trimming took off 3 bases at V and 11 bases at J, with 19 bases between the two ends. The CDR3 totals 14 residues. The CDR3 coding sequence is TGTGCCAGCAGTTTCGGGGGACCGCGCTCGGAGCAGTACTTC. It is translated as CASSFGGPRSEQYF.

There are a few counts of this clone. The rearrangement joins TRBV5-1 to TRBJ1-1; maybe TRBD1 (5 bases). Per the germline V gene, CDR1 is SGHRS and CDR2 is YFSETQ. V lost 0 bases and J 0 bases, leaving 12 bases between the germline ends. The CDR3 spans 16 residues. The CDR3 here is CASSLGGVLMNTEAFF. As DNA, the CDR3 is TGCGCCAGCAGCTTGGGAGGGGTACTCATGAACACTGAAGCTTTCTTT.

The genes are TRBV7-8 and TRBJ1-3, with D unclear. This CDR3 is 12 amino acids long. Germline loops: CDR1 SGHVS, CDR2 FQNEAQ. Trimming removed 1 base at V and 3 bases at J, with 1 base between. The CDR3 DNA follows: TGTGCCAGCAGCTTAGGTGGAAACACCATATATTTT. Its translation is CASSLGGNTIYF.

This chain links TRBV27 with TRBJ1-5; perhaps TRBD1 as D (5 bases). The CDR3 consists of 13 residues. V shed 6 bases and J shed 7 bases, with 13 bases lying between them. Germline CDR1 is MNHEY and CDR2 is SMNVEV (reference sequence). DNA of the CDR3: TGTGCCAGCAGCCGGGACGGATCCCAGCCCCAGCATTTT. Translated: CASSRDGSQPQHF.

The chain recombines TRBV6-1 with TRBJ1-5; 8 nucleotides align to TRBD1. From germline, CDR1 is MNHNS and CDR2 SASEGT. With 3 bases clipped from V and 4 bases from J, the junction kept 2 bases outside the gene matches. The CDR3 spans 14 residues. In DNA form, the CDR3 reads TGTGCCAGCAGTGAGGGACAGGCAAATCAGCCCCAGCATTTT. This codes for CASSEGQANQPQHF.

This clone is a singleton in its sample. This chain connects TRBV10-2 to TRBJ2-1, with 9 bases matching TRBD1. The ends lost 3 bases at V and 9 bases at J; junction bases unmatched: 12. The germline CDR1 and CDR2 sequences are WSHSY and SAAADI. The CDR3 spans 16 residues. The CDR3 region is CASSERAGTGMGEQFF. In nucleotides, the CDR3 is TGCGCCAGCAGTGAACGTGCCGGGACAGGGATGGGTGAGCAGTTCTTC.

The genes are TRBV14 and TRBJ1-1, with D possibly TRBD1 on 5 matching bases. This CDR3 is 12 amino acids long. The germline CDR1 and CDR2 sequences are SGHDN and FVKESK. Trimming removed 6 bases at V and 7 bases at J, with 12 bases between. Here the CDR3 reads CASSPYQGEAFF. CDR3 bases: TGTGCCAGCAGTCCTTACCAGGGTGAAGCTTTCTTT.

The J gene is TRBJ2-5, the V gene TRBV7-9; TRBD1 matches at 8 bases. Germline CDR1 SEHNR, CDR2 FQNEAQ (reference sequence). The J segment lost 4 bases and the V segment lost 6 bases, leaving 10 bases of the junction unmatched. CDR3 length: 15 residues. This CDR3 is CASRHRQGIGETQYF. CDR3 DNA: TGTGCCAGCAGACACCGACAGGGGATTGGAGAGACCCAGTACTTC.

The chain recombines TRBV5-6 with TRBJ2-5; 7 bases match TRBD1. Trimming cost V 2 bases and J 7 bases; bases outside gene matches: 11. Germline V gene data show CDR1 as SGHDT and CDR2 as YYEEEE. This CDR3 is built from 15 residues. The CDR3 loop reads CASSFRDSGYWTQYF. In nucleotides, the CDR3 is TGTGCCAGCAGCTTCCGGGACAGTGGATATTGGACCCAGTACTTC.

J is TRBJ2-5 and V is TRBV25-1; D unresolved. Germline V gene lookup returns CDR1 MGHDK and CDR2 SYGVNS. The ends were cut back, 4 bases at V and 5 bases at J, with 8 bases in the middle. The length of the CDR3 is 12 residues. CDR3 sequence: CASSGELETQYF. As DNA, the CDR3 is TGTGCCAGCAGTGGGGAATTGGAGACCCAGTACTTC.

The chain is built from TRBV6-5 and TRBJ2-5; 8 bases fit TRBD1. Trimming cost V 6 bases and J 7 bases; bases outside gene matches: 13. The germline gives CDR1 MNHEY, CDR2 SVGAGI. The CDR3 consists of 15 residues. The CDR3 nucleotides read TGTGCCAGCAGGGCCGGGACAGGCTCCATAAGGACCCAGTACTTC. This codes for CASRAGTGSIRTQYF.

This clone was seen a handful of times. The gene calls are TRBV2 and TRBJ1-1; D is uncertain. This CDR3 spans 10 amino acids. The germline V gene encodes CDR1 SNHLY and CDR2 FYNNEI. V gave up 1 base and J gave up 7 bases, with 1 base separating them. CDR3 loop: CASSEGEAFF. In DNA form, the CDR3 reads TGTGCCAGCAGTGAAGGTGAAGCTTTCTTT.

The rearrangement links TRBV11-3 to TRBJ2-3; D possibly uses TRBD1 or TRBD2 (5 bases each). Between the trimmed V and J ends, which lost 2 bases and 8 bases, there was a span of 17 bases. Germline V CDR1 and CDR2: SGHNT, YENEEA. CDR3 length equals 15 residues. The CDR3 is CASSLNSGARGTQYF. CDR3 nucleotides: TGTGCCAGCAGCTTAAATTCCGGGGCCCGGGGTACGCAGTATTTT.